Shown below are 24 T cell receptor beta chains from a single sample sequenced in a study of blood T cell repertoires in COVID-19. Sequenced by immunoSEQ multiplex PCR; TCRdb stores in-frame clones only, minus some. The sample yields fewer than 120,000 clones, 88% seen once. Sequenced: peripheral blood. These receptors were obtained from a woman in her forties or fifties with acute or convalescent COVID-19.

V gene TRBV11-2 combines with J gene TRBJ1-3, with unresolved D. Trimming shortened V by 5 bases and J by 7 bases, and 12 bases separated the two germline ends. The CDR3 contains 13 residues. Germline-derived CDR1 and CDR2 are SGHAT and FQNNGV. Written as DNA, the CDR3 is TGTGCCAGCAGCCGGCGGCTCGGGAACACCATATATTTT. Translated, it gives CASSRRLGNTIYF.

V usage is TRBV7-9 and J usage is TRBJ2-2; D not resolved. The V end lost 5 bases, the J end lost 3 bases, and 19 bases lay between the germline ends. The CDR3 covers 17 residues. Germline values: CDR1 SEHNR, CDR2 FQNEAQ (reference sequence). The CDR3 sequence: CASSGEVPVWYTGELFF. The CDR3 region has the DNA TGTGCCAGCAGCGGCGAGGTTCCCGTATGGTACACCGGGGAGCTGTTTTTT.

The chain recombines TRBV29-1 with TRBJ2-7, with D unresolved. The V gene lost 6 bases and the J gene lost 2 bases, with 8 bases spanning the gap. CDR1 is SQVTM, CDR2 ANQGSEA, per germline. The CDR3 runs 11 residues. The CDR3 sequence is CSVSSAYEQYF. CDR3 coding DNA: TGCAGCGTCTCCTCAGCCTACGAGCAGTACTTC.

This clone was detected once. CDR3 in DNA: TGTGCCAGCAGTGGACACAAGGTGGGAGATACGCAGTATTTT. It codes for CASSGHKVGDTQYF. The rearrangement uses TRBV6-2 or TRBV6-3 and TRBJ2-3; maybe TRBD1 (5 bases). This CDR3 contains 14 residues. Germline values: CDR1 MNHEY, CDR2 SVGEGT. Trimming cost V 5 bases and J 5 bases, with 14 bases left between them.

V gene TRBV4-2 combines with J gene TRBJ1-1; D unresolved. Trimming cost V 1 base and J 1 base, with 7 bases left between them. Germline V gives CDR1 LGHNA, CDR2 YNFKEQ. This CDR3 region has 14 residues. The CDR3 bases are TGTGCCAGCAGCCAAGCGGGAAAGAACACTGAAGCTTTCTTT. Amino acids: CASSQAGKNTEAFF.

The chain joins TRBV6-6 to TRBJ2-7, with TRBD1 as a possible D gene (5 bases). The CDR3 length is 13 residues. V was clipped by 8 bases and J by 5 bases, with 16 bases between them. CDR1 MNHNY and CDR2 SVGAGI come from the germline V gene (reference sequence). As DNA, the CDR3 is TGTGCCAGCGGGGCACAGGTGGGAAACGAGCAGTACTTC. Amino acid sequence: CASGAQVGNEQYF.

The J gene is TRBJ2-1, the V gene TRBV7-2, with 9 bases identical to TRBD2. The ends lost 3 bases at V and 13 bases at J; junction bases unmatched: 4. CDR3 length: 12 residues. From germline, CDR1 is SGHTA and CDR2 FQGNSA. In DNA form, the CDR3 reads TGTGCCAGCAGCTTGGGACTAGCTGTTCAGTTCTTC. This gives the protein CASSLGLAVQFF.

CDR3 DNA: TGTGCCAGCAGCTTGGGCGGGGTCAAAAACATTCAGTACTTC. Amino acids: CASSLGGVKNIQYF. The chain joins TRBV11-2 to TRBJ2-4; a weak D match, TRBD2 (6 bases). The CDR3 loop spans 14 amino acids. V was cut by 3 bases and J by 3 bases, with 9 bases left in between. Germline lookup yields CDR1 SGHAT and CDR2 FQNNGV.

Here the CDR3 DNA reads TGTGCCAGCAGCTCAACAGTGAACACTGAAGCTTTCTTT. Translated, it gives CASSSTVNTEAFF. The chain combines TRBV7-8 with TRBJ1-1, with D uncertain. Between the trimmed V and J ends, which lost 4 bases and 0 bases, there was a span of 6 bases. Germline CDR1 SGHVS, CDR2 FQNEAQ. The CDR3 extends over 13 amino acids.

The chain recombines TRBV19 with TRBJ2-1; TRBD2 might be the D (6 bases). V gave up 6 bases and J gave up 9 bases, with 21 bases separating them. Germline V gives CDR1 LNHDA, CDR2 SQIVND (reference sequence). The CDR3 totals 15 residues. In nucleotides, the CDR3 is TGTGCCAGTAGCTCCGTCGGGGGAGACTTTATTGAGCAGTTCTTC. Translating gives CASSSVGGDFIEQFF. The full variable domain, completed using reference TRBV19 and TRBJ2-1, is DGGITQSPKYLFRKEGQNVTLSCEQNLNHDAMYWYRQDPGQGLRLIYYSQIVNDFQKGDIAEGYSVSREKKESFPLTVTSAQKNPTAFYLCASSSVGGDFIEQFFGPGTRLTVL.

V gene TRBV5-4 combines with J gene TRBJ2-3; the D gene is possibly TRBD2 (6 bases). The CDR3 spans 13 residues. Germline V gene lookup returns CDR1 SGHNT and CDR2 YYREEE (reference sequence). V lost 4 bases, J lost 4 bases, and 10 bases lay in between. CDR3: CASSRDFPDTQYF. CDR3 bases: TGTGCCAGCAGCCGGGACTTCCCAGATACGCAGTATTTT.

The chain recombines TRBV7-2 with TRBJ2-4; D possibly corresponds to TRBD1 (6 bases). Germline loops: CDR1 SGHTA, CDR2 FQGNSA. This CDR3 comprises 14 residues. Trimming cost V 1 base and J 6 bases, with 10 bases left between them. The CDR3 reads CASSLGGGRNIQYF. The CDR3 DNA follows: TGTGCCAGCAGCTTAGGTGGGGGCCGAAACATTCAGTACTTC.

The chain carries TRBV7-2 and TRBJ2-7; D might be TRBD2 (6 bases). Per the germline V gene, CDR1 is SGHTA and CDR2 is FQGNSA. The V end was cut by 4 bases, the J end by 4 bases, with 17 bases between. The CDR3 is 15 residues long. The CDR3 DNA follows: TGTGCCAGCAGCTCCAGTGGGCTAGGAGGGTACGAGCAGTACTTC. Amino acid sequence: CASSSSGLGGYEQYF.

This rearrangement joins TRBV24-1 to TRBJ2-5; TRBD2 matches 8 bases. Unmatched junction bases numbered 19, after V lost 5 bases and J lost 9 bases. The CDR3 is made up of 17 amino acids. Germline V gives CDR1 KGHDR, CDR2 SFDVKD. The CDR3 is CATSARASGYSPAPQYF. In DNA form, the CDR3 reads TGTGCCACCAGTGCGAGGGCTAGCGGGTACTCCCCGGCGCCCCAGTACTTC.

The chain combines TRBV27 with TRBJ2-6, with TRBD2 as a possible D gene (5 bases). V shed 5 bases and J shed 4 bases, with 12 bases lying between them. Germline V gene data show CDR1 as MNHEY and CDR2 as SMNVEV (reference sequence). The CDR3 contains 15 residues. The CDR3 protein is CASSTPGMGANVLTF. The CDR3 region has the DNA TGTGCCAGCAGTACCCCGGGGATGGGGGCCAACGTCCTGACTTTC.

A single count supports this clone. V and J are TRBV19 and TRBJ1-5; possible D gene TRBD1, 5 bases. This CDR3 comprises 13 residues. Looked up from germline, CDR1 is LNHDA and CDR2 is SQIVND (reference sequence). Between the trimmed V and J ends, which lost 5 bases and 3 bases, there was a span of 8 bases. The CDR3 spells CASSWTLNQPQHF. The DNA of the CDR3 is TGTGCCAGTAGTTGGACACTCAATCAGCCCCAGCATTTT.

J is TRBJ2-1 and V is TRBV2, with unresolved D. The V end lost 8 bases, the J end lost 9 bases, and 11 bases lay between the germline ends. Germline CDR1 SNHLY, CDR2 FYNNEI. The CDR3 spans 11 residues. The CDR3 region has the DNA TGTGCCAGCTTAGTTGGTAGTGAGCAGTTCTTC. Translation gives CASLVGSEQFF.

The V and J genes are TRBV4-1 and TRBJ2-1, with TRBD2 identical over 7 bases. Trimming cost V 0 bases and J 5 bases; bases outside gene matches: 7. The CDR3 sequence is 16 residues long. Germline CDR1 reads MGHRA; CDR2 reads YSYEKL. DNA of the CDR3: TGCGCCAGCAGCCAAGATCAGTCTAGCGGACACAATGAGCAGTTCTTC. This codes for CASSQDQSSGHNEQFF.

The J gene is TRBJ1-5, the V gene TRBV27; D is unclear. The V end lost 3 bases, the J end lost 7 bases, and 10 bases lay between the germline ends. Germline loops: CDR1 MNHEY, CDR2 SMNVEV (reference sequence). The CDR3 has 13 residues. CDR3 in amino acids: CASSFRLGQPQHF. CDR3 in DNA: TGTGCCAGCAGTTTTAGGCTGGGCCAGCCCCAGCATTTT.

The genes are TRBV9 and TRBJ2-5; 7 positions agree with TRBD2. J gave up 1 base and V 2 bases, and 8 bases lay outside the gene matches. CDR3 length equals 16 residues. Germline V gene data show CDR1 as SGDLS and CDR2 as YYNGEE. The CDR3 DNA follows: TGTGCCAGCAGCGTGGGGGTAGCGGGTACCCAAGAGACCCAGTACTTC. Translated: CASSVGVAGTQETQYF.

This clone was counted a few times. The chain recombines TRBV5-1 with TRBJ2-6, with TRBD1 matching 7 bases. The CDR3 consists of 19 residues. CDR1 SGHRS and CDR2 YFSETQ come from the germline V gene. V shed 3 bases, J shed 5 bases, and the junction held 17 bases outside the gene matches. CDR3: CASSSFGKGGDIWANVLTF. CDR3 in DNA: TGCGCCAGCAGCTCCTTCGGTAAAGGGGGCGATATATGGGCCAACGTCCTGACTTTC.

The chain carries TRBV3-1 (or the pseudogene TRBV3-2) and TRBJ2-3; D might be TRBD2 (5 bases). This CDR3 has 15 residues. CDR1 and CDR2 from the germline V gene are LGHDT and YNNKEL (reference sequence). With 2 bases removed from V and 1 base from J, the gap between germline ends came to 10 bases. The CDR3 loop reads CASSQSRGRTDTQYF. The CDR3 bases are TGTGCCAGCAGCCAAAGTAGAGGGCGCACAGATACGCAGTATTTT.

The V and J genes are TRBV6-5 and TRBJ2-3, with 8 nucleotides matching TRBD2. The CDR3 contains 14 residues. V was clipped by 8 bases and J by 0 bases; unmatched bases: 4. The germline V gene has CDR1 MNHEY and CDR2 SVGAGI. As DNA, the CDR3 is TGTGCCAGCCGGGGGGGCGGGAGCACAGATACGCAGTATTTT. Its protein is CASRGGGSTDTQYF.

As regards this clone: Relative to the germline gene, one junction end is altered; a read error may explain this. The CDR3 DNA is TGTGCCAGCAGTTTGGACGGAGTCTACGAGCAGTACTTC. Its translation: CASSLDGVYEQYF. The V call is TRBV5-5, the J call TRBJ2-7; D gene ambiguous. The CDR3 sequence is 13 residues long. The germline gives CDR1 SGHKS, CDR2 YYEKEE (reference sequence).